One and the same sample provided the 31 T cell receptor beta chains below, sequenced in a study of cytomegalovirus exposure and HLA in healthy donors listed by TCRdb under 2017. The library was made by the immunoSEQ multiplex PCR assay. The multiplex PCR relied on a mix of 60 forward primers for TCR Vbeta segments and 13 reverse primers for TCR Jbeta segments. Drawn from immuneACCESS, this table holds only the in-frame rearrangements with V and J called that TCRdb kept. Clones are partly lost; checked studies trace under half to an unresolved V gene and leave the rest unexplained. Here the sample has tens of thousands of clones; 78% occur a single time. Clones ranked in the top ten supply 9.7% of the sample. The sequenced sample consisted of PBMCs. The receptors were gathered from a man aged 40-49 years in good health and CMV-seronegative.

V and J are TRBV7-8 and TRBJ1-1, with D hard to call. The V gene's germline CDR1 is SGHVS and CDR2 FQNEAQ. The CDR3 runs to 15 residues. V was cut by 4 bases and J by 0 bases, with 12 bases left in between. The CDR3, as DNA: TGTGCCAGCAGCTGGGAGCGGGTTATGAACACTGAAGCTTTCTTT. As protein: CASSWERVMNTEAFF.

The chain recombines TRBV7-9 with TRBJ1-2; D perhaps matches TRBD1 (6 bases). V was trimmed by 5 bases and J by 4 bases, leaving 14 bases between them. This CDR3 has 14 residues. CDR1 is SEHNR and CDR2 is FQNEAQ in the germline V gene (reference sequence). CDR3 amino acids: CASSPSVQGYGYTF. The CDR3 DNA reads as TGTGCCAGCAGCCCATCTGTACAGGGCTATGGCTACACCTTC. The variable domain in full, with the rest retrieved from reference TRBV7-9 and TRBJ1-2, is DTGVSQNPRHKITKRGQNVTFRCDPISEHNRLYWYRQTLGQGPEFLTYFQNEAQLEKSRLLSDRFSAERPKGSFSTLEIQRTEQGDSAMYLCASSPSVQGYGYTFGSGTRLTVV.

This clone turned up a few times. The CDR3: CASSGGDRVGQPQHF. Here the CDR3 DNA reads TGTGCCAGCAGTGGGGGCGACAGGGTTGGCCAGCCCCAGCATTTT. This rearrangement joins TRBV2 to TRBJ1-5, with 7 bases identical to TRBD1. This CDR3 contains 15 residues. Trimming took 4 bases from V and 7 from J; bases not matched to a gene: 10. Germline CDR1 and CDR2: SNHLY and FYNNEI.

V is TRBV5-4 and J is TRBJ2-2; TRBD1 matches 7 bases. The junction had 3 bases not matched to a gene; V was cut back by 2 bases and J by 2 bases. Germline CDR1 and CDR2: SGHNT and YYREEE (reference sequence). The CDR3 is 15 residues long. The CDR3 nucleotides are TGTGCCAGCAGCTTCGACAGGGCTAACACCGGGGAGCTGTTTTTT. Encoded protein: CASSFDRANTGELFF.

The chain links TRBV9 to TRBJ2-7; 9 bases match TRBD1. Germline loops: CDR1 SGDLS, CDR2 YYNGEE. The CDR3 totals 15 residues. Unmatched junction bases numbered 5, after V lost 2 bases and J lost 2 bases. Here the CDR3 DNA reads TGTGCCAGCAGCGTGGGGGGACAGGGTCCCTACGAGCAGTACTTC. Protein sequence: CASSVGGQGPYEQYF.

The V gene is TRBV5-1, the J gene TRBJ2-3; no clear D gene. The V gene's germline CDR1 is SGHRS and CDR2 YFSETQ. The length of the CDR3 is 15 residues. Trimming pared 2 bases from V and 1 base from J, leaving 11 bases between. The CDR3 sequence is CASSLRLPGTDTQYF. The DNA for the CDR3 is TGCGCCAGCAGCTTAAGACTCCCTGGCACAGATACGCAGTATTTT. Full variable domain (outside the CDR3, taken from reference TRBV5-1 and TRBJ2-3): KAGVTQTPRYLIKTRGQQVTLSCSPISGHRSVSWYQQTPGQGLQFLFEYFSETQRNKGNFPGRFSGRQFSNSRSEMNVSTLELGDSALYLCASSLRLPGTDTQYFGPGTRLTVL.

The rearrangement joins TRBV18 to TRBJ1-4; D is unclear. Trimming cost V 3 bases and J 5 bases, with 7 bases left between them. This CDR3 is built from 13 residues. Germline assignment: CDR1 KGHSH and CDR2 LQKENI. As DNA, the CDR3 is TGTGCCAGCTCACCTGCGGGAAATGAAAAACTGTTTTTT. Its translation is CASSPAGNEKLFF.

Remarks on this clone: A read error may produce the germline difference seen at one junction end. This sample includes further DNA sequences coding for the same CDR3. This sequence joins TRBV2 and TRBJ2-1, with 14 positions matching TRBD2. Germline V lookup: CDR1 SNHLY, CDR2 FYNNEI. This CDR3 has 20 amino acids. CDR3 DNA: TGCGCCAGCAGTAAGATCGGACTAGCGGGGGGCCCGAGCTCCTACAATGAGCAGTTCTTC. It yields the protein CASSKIGLAGGPSSYNEQFF.

CDR3 in amino acids: CASSYKGWNSPLHF. As DNA, the CDR3 is TGTGCCAGCAGTTACAAGGGGTGGAATTCACCCCTCCACTTT. The V gene is TRBV6-5, the J gene TRBJ1-6; weak D call: TRBD1 (5 bases). Trimming took off 2 bases at V and 7 bases at J, with 9 bases between the two ends. This CDR3 comprises 14 residues. CDR1 MNHEY and CDR2 SVGAGI come from the germline V gene.

The CDR3 sequence: CASSLGGLNTDTQYF. DNA of the CDR3: TGTGCCAGCAGCTTGGGGGGACTTAACACAGATACGCAGTATTTT. J is TRBJ2-3 and V is TRBV5-4, with D maybe TRBD2 (6 bases). Trimming shortened V by 0 bases and J by 2 bases, and 10 bases separated the two germline ends. Germline CDR1 reads SGHNT; CDR2 reads YYREEE (reference sequence). The CDR3 totals 15 residues.

This clone came up once. J is TRBJ1-1 and V is TRBV4-1, with 9 bases aligning to TRBD1. The CDR3 length is 15 residues. After removal of 4 bases from V and 11 bases from J, the junction contained 14 bases not matched to a gene. CDR1 and CDR2 (germline): MGHRA, YSYEKL. CDR3 amino acids: CASSRNLGQGGRAFF. The CDR3, as DNA: TGCGCCAGCAGCCGAAATCTGGGACAGGGTGGTAGGGCTTTCTTT.

This rearrangement joins TRBV10-3 to TRBJ2-5; D possibly matches TRBD1 or TRBD2 (5 bases each). The DNA end favors TRBJ2-7, so the J call may be wrong. The CDR3 runs to 13 residues. Germline CDR1 ENHRY, CDR2 SYGVKD. CDR3 protein: CAIREGSSYEQYF. CDR3 nucleotides: TGTGCCATCAGAGAGGGGAGCTCCTACGAGCAGTACTTC.

V is TRBV4-1 and J is TRBJ2-2; 7 bases agree with TRBD2. The CDR3 consists of 15 residues. The V gene end was trimmed by 3 bases and the J gene end by 5 bases; junction bases not matched to a gene: 6. CDR1 MGHRA and CDR2 YSYEKL come from the germline V gene. The CDR3 nucleotides read TGCGCCAGCAGCCAGTTAGGAGCGGGGACCGGGGAGCTGTTTTTT. This gives the protein CASSQLGAGTGELFF.

The genes are TRBV16 and TRBJ1-2; the D is unclear. V lost 0 bases, J lost 4 bases, and 21 bases lay in between. The V gene's germline CDR1 is KGHSY and CDR2 FQNENV. CDR3 size: 18 residues. CDR3 DNA: TGTGCCAGCAGCCAATCTCCCCGGCCTGAGGCCCGCGTCTATGGCTACACCTTC. Translation gives CASSQSPRPEARVYGYTF. The full variable domain, its missing parts supplied by reference TRBV16 and TRBJ1-2, is GEEVAQTPKHLVRGEGQKAKLYCAPIKGHSYVFWYQQVLKNEFKFLISFQNENVFDETGMPKERFSAKCLPNSPCSLEIQATKLEDSAVYFCASSQSPRPEARVYGYTFGSGTRLTVV.

The V and J genes are TRBV5-1 and TRBJ1-1; 8 bases align to TRBD1. The CDR3 totals 16 residues. The J segment lost 3 bases and the V segment lost 0 bases, leaving 7 bases of the junction unmatched. Germline V gene sequence: CDR1 SGHRS, CDR2 YFSETQ. CDR3: CASSLEGSTGDTEAFF. Here the CDR3 DNA reads TGCGCCAGCAGCTTGGAAGGGTCGACAGGGGACACTGAAGCTTTCTTT.

The chain joins TRBV4-1 to TRBJ2-3; D not certain. The CDR3 is 16 residues long. The V gene's germline CDR1 is MGHRA and CDR2 YSYEKL. The germline V and J ends were trimmed by 0 bases and 1 base, with 11 bases remaining between them. CDR3 region: CASSQDSTGGTDTQYF. CDR3 nucleotide sequence: TGCGCCAGCAGCCAAGATTCGACGGGTGGCACAGATACGCAGTATTTT.

The CDR3 loop reads CASKSGTGKNNEQFF. The CDR3 bases are TGTGCCAGCAAATCCGGGACAGGGAAGAACAATGAGCAGTTCTTC. The rearrangement uses TRBV6-1 and TRBJ2-1; 9 bases line up with TRBD1. The ends lost 7 bases at V and 5 bases at J; junction bases unmatched: 9. Per germline, CDR1 MNHNS and CDR2 SASEGT. This CDR3 has 15 amino acids.

J is TRBJ1-4 and V is TRBV27; TRBD1 is a possible D gene (5 bases). The germline gives CDR1 MNHEY, CDR2 SMNVEV (reference sequence). The CDR3 contains 23 residues. Trimming cost V 1 base and J 2 bases, with 32 bases left between them. The CDR3 DNA follows: TGTGCCAGCAGTTTATTAACCCCCGATAGGCAGGGCAAGGGCTTGATGACTAATGAAAAACTGTTTTTT. This encodes CASSLLTPDRQGKGLMTNEKLFF.

The chain couples TRBV6-5 to TRBJ1-1, with 7 bases lining up with TRBD1. J lost 7 bases, V lost 7 bases, and 9 bases had no gene match. The CDR3 is 13 residues long. Germline CDR1 is MNHEY and CDR2 is SVGAGI. CDR3 coding DNA: TGTGCCAGCACAACCCCAGGGGGAGGTGAAGCTTTCTTT. Translating it yields CASTTPGGGEAFF.

The rearrangement links TRBV4-1 to TRBJ2-2, with 16 bases identical to TRBD2. The J segment lost 4 bases and the V segment lost 4 bases, leaving 6 bases of the junction unmatched. This CDR3 is 18 amino acids long. In germline, CDR1 is MGHRA, CDR2 YSYEKL. The CDR3: CASSRGLAGGAGTGELFF. The DNA of the CDR3 is TGCGCCAGCAGCCGGGGACTAGCGGGGGGGGCGGGCACCGGGGAGCTGTTTTTT.

The rearrangement joins TRBV28 to TRBJ1-1; 7 positions match TRBD1. The CDR3 spans 14 residues. Unmatched junction bases numbered 8, after V lost 6 bases and J lost 4 bases. The V gene's germline CDR1 is MDHEN and CDR2 SYDVKM. The CDR3 nucleotides read TGTGCCAGCAGAGGGGGCCGGGGGAGCACTGAAGCTTTCTTT. It is translated as CASRGGRGSTEAFF.

The chain carries TRBV7-2 and TRBJ1-2; 7 bases map to TRBD1. Per the germline V gene, CDR1 is SGHTA and CDR2 is FQGNSA. The J segment lost 3 bases and the V segment lost 5 bases, leaving 9 bases of the junction unmatched. This CDR3 region has 15 residues. CDR3 loop: CASSPHGTADYGYTF. CDR3 bases: TGTGCCAGCAGCCCGCACGGGACAGCCGACTATGGCTACACCTTC.

The V and J genes are TRBV5-6 and TRBJ1-5; no definite D call. Trimming removed 4 bases from V and 7 bases from J, with 9 bases in between. Germline loops: CDR1 SGHDT, CDR2 YYEEEE. This CDR3 comprises 12 residues. CDR3 amino acids: CASSPAQQPQHF. CDR3 in DNA: TGTGCCAGCAGCCCCGCCCAGCAGCCCCAGCATTTT. The whole variable domain, filled in from reference TRBV5-6 and TRBJ1-5, reads DAGVTQSPTHLIKTRGQQVTLRCSPKSGHDTVSWYQQALGQGPQFIFQYYEEEERQRGNFPDRFSGHQFPNYSSELNVNALLLGDSALYLCASSPAQQPQHFGDGTRLSIL.

The chain recombines TRBV6-1 with TRBJ1-2; no clear D. CDR1 is MNHNS and CDR2 is SASEGT in the germline V gene. V shed 1 base and J shed 8 bases, with 11 bases lying between them. The CDR3 is made up of 13 amino acids. CDR3 in DNA: TGTGCCAGCAGTGAAGTGGGAGCGCGGGGCTACACCTTC. Residues: CASSEVGARGYTF.

The V and J genes are TRBV9 and TRBJ2-3; 7 bases match TRBD2. This CDR3 is built from 13 residues. Germline CDR1 and CDR2: SGDLS and YYNGEE. V shed 0 bases, J shed 8 bases, and the junction held 3 bases outside the gene matches. CDR3 sequence reads: CASSVAGGGTQYF. In DNA form, the CDR3 reads TGTGCCAGCAGCGTAGCGGGAGGTGGTACGCAGTATTTT. Supplemented by reference TRBV9 and TRBJ2-3, the full variable domain reads DSGVTQTPKHLITATGQRVTLRCSPRSGDLSVYWYQQSLDQGLQFLIQYYNGEERAKGNILERFSAQQFPDLHSELNLSSLELGDSALYFCASSVAGGGTQYFGPGTRLTVL.

The rearrangement links TRBV29-1 to TRBJ1-2; D ambiguous. V lost 3 bases and J 5 bases, leaving 19 bases between the germline ends. CDR1 and CDR2 (germline): SQVTM, ANQGSEA. This CDR3 contains 15 residues. This CDR3 is CSVDAGFPVWYGYTF. CDR3 coding DNA: TGCAGCGTTGACGCAGGTTTCCCGGTATGGTATGGCTACACCTTC. Variable domain in full (rest from reference TRBV29-1 and TRBJ1-2): SAVISQKPSRDICQRGTSLTIQCQVDSQVTMMFWYRQQPGQSLTLIATANQGSEATYESGFVIDKFPISRPNLTFSTLTVSNMSPEDSSIYLCSVDAGFPVWYGYTFGSGTRLTVV.

V is TRBV6-6 and J is TRBJ1-2, with D possibly TRBD1 on 6 matching bases. With 6 bases removed from V and 2 bases from J, the gap between germline ends came to 10 bases. The germline gives CDR1 MNHNY, CDR2 SVGAGI (reference sequence). The CDR3 is 13 amino acids. This chain's CDR3 is CASSPTGNYGYTF. The CDR3 coding sequence is TGTGCCAGCAGCCCTACAGGGAACTATGGCTACACCTTC.

The chain is built from TRBV7-3 and TRBJ2-7; 10 bases map to TRBD1. Germline trimming cut 2 bases from V and 2 bases from J; bases unmatched to any gene: 0. This CDR3 region has 14 residues. The germline CDR1 and CDR2 sequences are SGHTA and FQGTGA. Written as DNA, the CDR3 is TGTGCCAGCAGCTTAGGGACAGGGGCCTACGAGCAGTACTTC. Amino acid sequence: CASSLGTGAYEQYF.

This chain links TRBV10-3 with TRBJ1-5; weak D call: TRBD1 (5 bases). There are 12 residues in the CDR3. Trimming took 6 bases from V and 7 from J, leaving 10 bases between them. In germline, CDR1 is ENHRY, CDR2 SYGVKD. This chain's CDR3 is CAIRKQVQPQHF. CDR3 bases: TGTGCCATCAGGAAACAGGTGCAGCCCCAGCATTTT.

This clone was recorded a few times. This chain uses TRBV7-8 with TRBJ2-3; 8 nucleotides agree with TRBD2. V was clipped by 0 bases and J by 4 bases; unmatched bases: 3. This CDR3 contains 15 residues. CDR1 SGHVS and CDR2 FQNEAQ come from the germline V gene. The chain's CDR3 is CASSLASGRADTQYF. CDR3 nucleotide sequence: TGTGCCAGCAGCTTAGCCAGCGGGAGAGCAGATACGCAGTATTTT.

The chain has TRBV6-1 and TRBJ2-7, with 7 bases lining up with TRBD1. Germline CDR1 is MNHNS and CDR2 is SASEGT. The CDR3 has 15 residues. Unmatched junction bases numbered 10, after V lost 5 bases and J lost 3 bases. Here the CDR3 DNA reads TGTGCCAGCAGTCTACACAGGGGTTTAGACTACGAGCAGTACTTC. Translation gives CASSLHRGLDYEQYF.